Below, 8 T cell receptor beta chains from the same sample are listed, as sequenced in a study of shared clonotypes between healthy human individuals. Assay: immunoSEQ multiplex PCR; the TCRdb copy retains only in-frame clones and omits some. Here the sample spans approximately 2.1 million clones, just over 90% being singletons. Sequencing was done on a sample of naive CD4+ T cells from PBMCs. Subset denoted: CD45RA+ positively selected. The receptors originated from a man between 18 and 29 years old in good health. Some clones in this sample may be carry-over from other donors' samples.

This chain uses TRBV7-3 with TRBJ2-6, with TRBD1 as a possible D gene (5 bases). Looked up from germline, CDR1 is SGHTA and CDR2 is FQGTGA. The germline V and J ends were trimmed by 2 bases and 18 bases, with 20 bases remaining between them. This CDR3 is 14 amino acids long. The CDR3 sequence is CASSLRPWGSEKTF. CDR3 sequence (DNA): TGTGCCAGCAGCTTACGGCCTTGGGGCAGCGAAAAGACTTTC. Combining the CDR3 with reference TRBV7-3 and TRBJ2-6 gives the whole variable domain GAGVSQTPSNKVTEKGKYVELRCDPISGHTALYWYRQSLGQGPEFLIYFQGTGAADDSGLPNDRFFAVRPEGSVSTLKIQRTERGDSAVYLCASSLRPWGSEKTFGAGSRLTVL.

Here the CDR3 reads CASSARGINYGYTF. DNA for the CDR3: TGTGCCAGCAGCGCACGGGGGATTAACTATGGCTACACCTTC. The rearrangement uses TRBV7-2 and TRBJ1-2; TRBD1 is a possible D gene (5 bases). With 5 bases removed from V and 1 base from J, the gap between germline ends came to 11 bases. The CDR3 length is 14 residues. CDR1 and CDR2 (germline): SGHTA, FQGNSA. The variable domain in full, completed from reference TRBV7-2 and TRBJ1-2, reads GAGVSQSPSNKVTEKGKDVELRCDPISGHTALYWYRQSLGQGLEFLIYFQGNSAPDKSGLPSDRFSAERTGGSVSTLTIQRTQQEDSAVYLCASSARGINYGYTFGSGTRLTVV.

On this clone itself: The sample contains more than one DNA sequence encoding this CDR3. The V and J genes are TRBV28 and TRBJ1-2, with no clear D. The CDR3 has 12 residues. CDR1 MDHEN and CDR2 SYDVKM come from the germline V gene. V shed 2 bases and J shed 8 bases, with 9 bases lying between them. The CDR3 nucleotides read TGTGCCAGCAGTTTAGGACGTCGCGGCTACACCTTC. Amino acid sequence: CASSLGRRGYTF.

The V and J genes are TRBV7-2 and TRBJ2-1; 7 nucleotides agree with TRBD1. In germline, CDR1 is SGHTA, CDR2 FQGNSA. Trimming took 5 bases from V and 2 from J; bases not matched to a gene: 12. The CDR3 spans 17 residues. CDR3 loop: CASSRRGQTAAYNEQFF. The CDR3 DNA reads as TGTGCCAGCAGCCGTAGGGGACAGACAGCGGCCTACAATGAGCAGTTCTTC. The full variable domain, completed using reference TRBV7-2 and TRBJ2-1, is GAGVSQSPSNKVTEKGKDVELRCDPISGHTALYWYRQSLGQGLEFLIYFQGNSAPDKSGLPSDRFSAERTGGSVSTLTIQRTQQEDSAVYLCASSRRGQTAAYNEQFFGPGTRLTVL.

The CDR3 sequence: CASSPQIDTGELFF. The CDR3 DNA sequence: TGTGCCAGCAGTCCCCAGATCGACACCGGGGAGCTGTTTTTT. The chain joins TRBV6-4 to TRBJ2-2; the D is unclear. The ends were cut back, 5 bases at V and 3 bases at J, with 10 bases in the middle. Germline CDR1 is MRHNA and CDR2 is SNTAGT. The CDR3 runs to 14 residues.

V and J are TRBV5-1 and TRBJ2-7; TRBD1 matches 9 bases. There are 15 residues in the CDR3. V trimming: 4 bases; J trimming: 7 bases; junction bases outside the gene matches: 12. CDR1 is SGHRS and CDR2 is YFSETQ in the germline V gene. This CDR3 reads CASSPSPGQGGEQYF. The CDR3 region has the DNA TGCGCCAGCAGCCCTTCACCGGGACAGGGTGGAGAGCAGTACTTC.

As to this clone: The sample holds other DNA sequences that translate to the same CDR3. The chain carries TRBV6-6 and TRBJ2-7; D is perhaps TRBD2 (6 bases). The V end lost 2 bases, the J end lost 1 base, and 9 bases lay between the germline ends. The CDR3 extends over 14 amino acids. CDR1 is MNHNY and CDR2 is SVGAGI in the germline V gene (reference sequence). The CDR3 loop reads CASSYRDSSYEQYF. CDR3 in DNA: TGTGCCAGCAGTTACCGGGACTCATCCTACGAGCAGTACTTC.

The CDR3 is CASSLDQGALQETQYF. CDR3 bases: TGCGCCAGCAGCTTGGATCAGGGGGCCCTACAAGAGACCCAGTACTTC. V and J are TRBV5-1 and TRBJ2-5, with 8 bases identical to TRBD1. Germline values: CDR1 SGHRS, CDR2 YFSETQ. The length of the CDR3 is 16 residues. After removal of 0 bases from V and 2 bases from J, the junction contained 6 bases not matched to a gene.